Below are 24 T cell receptor beta chains sequenced from a single sample in a study of T cells after posttransplantation cyclophosphamide. The method was immunoSEQ multiplex PCR; TCRdb's version includes in-frame clones alone and lacks a portion of them. The sample holds tens of thousands of clones, roughly 93% seen once. Input material: PBMCs. Every receptor here comes from a woman between 45 and 60 years old in good health and a related stem cell transplant donor.

This clone has just one count. This sequence joins TRBV5-4 and TRBJ2-5; TRBD2 might be the D (5 bases). CDR3 length: 13 amino acids. The ends were cut back, 4 bases at V and 5 bases at J, with 12 bases in the middle. CDR1 SGHNT and CDR2 YYREEE come from the germline V gene (reference sequence). CDR3 amino acids: CASSQKRGETQYF. The CDR3 DNA follows: TGTGCCAGCAGCCAAAAACGAGGGGAGACCCAGTACTTC.

The V and J genes are TRBV5-1 and TRBJ2-1, with D possibly matching TRBD2 (6 bases). V was shortened by 5 bases and J by 0 bases, with 15 bases between the two germline ends. The germline gives CDR1 SGHRS, CDR2 YFSETQ. The CDR3 length is 16 residues. The CDR3 region has the DNA TGCGCCAGCAGTCGGGACTCTCAGAGCTCCTACAATGAGCAGTTCTTC. As protein: CASSRDSQSSYNEQFF. The full variable domain, in which reference TRBV5-1 and TRBJ2-1 provide the parts outside the CDR3, is KAGVTQTPRYLIKTRGQQVTLSCSPISGHRSVSWYQQTPGQGLQFLFEYFSETQRNKGNFPGRFSGRQFSNSRSEMNVSTLELGDSALYLCASSRDSQSSYNEQFFGPGTRLTVL.

This chain connects TRBV5-5 to TRBJ2-3; tentative D call: TRBD2 (6 bases). This CDR3 contains 14 residues. Looked up from germline, CDR1 is SGHKS and CDR2 is YYEKEE (reference sequence). V lost 1 base, J lost 3 bases, and 9 bases lay in between. CDR3 DNA sequence: TGTGCCAGCAGCTTGTCCGGGGGTACAGATACGCAGTATTTT. Translation: CASSLSGGTDTQYF.

The count of this clone is one. V gene TRBV6-1 combines with J gene TRBJ1-5; D uncertain. Germline CDR1 MNHNS, CDR2 SASEGT. Trimming removed 2 bases at V and 1 base at J, with 3 bases between. This CDR3 contains 13 residues. CDR3 loop: CASSESSNQPQHF. CDR3 sequence (DNA): TGTGCCAGCAGTGAAAGCAGCAATCAGCCCCAGCATTTT.

This rearrangement joins TRBV12-5 to TRBJ2-2, with TRBD1 identical over 10 bases. After removal of 7 bases from V and 5 bases from J, the junction contained 4 bases not matched to a gene. The CDR3 is 14 amino acids. CDR1 and CDR2 (germline): LGHNT, FRNRAP. The CDR3 sequence: CASARTGGTGELFF. DNA of the CDR3: TGTGCTAGTGCTCGGACAGGGGGGACCGGGGAGCTGTTTTTT.

The chain recombines TRBV29-1 with TRBJ2-7; 14 bases line up with TRBD2. V was clipped by 3 bases and J by 7 bases; unmatched bases: 5. The germline V gene encodes CDR1 SQVTM and CDR2 ANQGSEA. CDR3 length: 14 amino acids. The CDR3, as DNA: TGCAGCGTTGAGAAAGGACTAGCGGGAGGTGAGCAGTACTTC. Translation: CSVEKGLAGGEQYF.

V is TRBV4-2 and J is TRBJ1-5; D is possibly TRBD1 (6 bases). The CDR3 is made up of 15 amino acids. Germline assignment: CDR1 LGHNA and CDR2 YNFKEQ. V gave up 1 base and J gave up 1 base, with 8 bases separating them. The CDR3 is CASSQVGGSNQPQHF. The CDR3 DNA reads TGTGCCAGCAGCCAAGTTGGGGGCAGCAATCAGCCCCAGCATTTT.

The chain has TRBV6-6 and TRBJ1-5; 8 positions match TRBD1. After removal of 7 bases from V and 7 bases from J, the junction contained 6 bases not matched to a gene. CDR1 MNHNY and CDR2 SVGAGI come from the germline V gene (reference sequence). The CDR3 loop spans 13 amino acids. CDR3 amino acids: CASTQGTGQPQHF. The CDR3 DNA reads as TGTGCCAGCACCCAAGGGACAGGACAGCCCCAGCATTTT.

The chain is built from TRBV25-1 and TRBJ1-1, with D perhaps TRBD1 (6 bases). Germline CDR1 and CDR2: MGHDK and SYGVNS. The V and J ends lost 2 bases and 8 bases respectively, with 9 bases between them. The CDR3 runs to 12 residues. The CDR3 nucleotides read TGTGCCAGCAGTGAACGAGGGGGAGAAGCTTTCTTT. Its translation: CASSERGGEAFF.

This sequence joins TRBV5-1 and TRBJ2-7; TRBD1 matches 11 bases. The CDR3 has 15 residues. V dropped 0 bases and J dropped 6; count of bases not matched to a gene: 5. Germline lookup yields CDR1 SGHRS and CDR2 YFSETQ. CDR3 protein: CASSLARTGGSEQYF. CDR3 nucleotide sequence: TGCGCCAGCAGCTTGGCCCGGACAGGGGGCTCCGAGCAGTACTTC.

The V call is TRBV7-9, the J call TRBJ2-7, with D possibly TRBD2 on 6 matching bases. The CDR3 loop spans 14 amino acids. V was clipped by 0 bases and J by 0 bases, with 6 bases between them. The V gene's germline CDR1 is SEHNR and CDR2 FQNEAQ (reference sequence). CDR3 in amino acids: CASSLAGGSYEQYF. The DNA for the CDR3 is TGTGCCAGCAGCTTAGCGGGAGGCTCCTACGAGCAGTACTTC.

This clone appeared a single time. The chain recombines TRBV27 with TRBJ2-3, with a weak D call TRBD2 (6 bases). V was clipped by 8 bases and J by 6 bases, with 15 bases between them. The germline gives CDR1 MNHEY, CDR2 SMNVEV (reference sequence). The CDR3 has 13 amino acids. The CDR3 reads CASCSGLADTQYF. The DNA for the CDR3 is TGTGCCAGCTGTTCGGGACTGGCGGATACGCAGTATTTT.

The J gene is TRBJ2-2, the V gene TRBV27; D uncertain. V lost 2 bases and J 1 base, leaving 5 bases between the germline ends. Germline V gene sequence: CDR1 MNHEY, CDR2 SMNVEV (reference sequence). This CDR3 region has 14 residues. The CDR3 coding sequence is TGTGCCAGCAGTTTACAACTGAACACCGGGGAGCTGTTTTTT. Its protein is CASSLQLNTGELFF.

This sequence joins TRBV5-1 and TRBJ2-7, with 7 bases identical to TRBD1. V dropped 4 bases and J dropped 2; count of bases not matched to a gene: 9. Looked up from germline, CDR1 is SGHRS and CDR2 is YFSETQ. The CDR3 totals 15 residues. DNA of the CDR3: TGCGCCAGCAGCCCGGCGGTGACAGGGACCTACGAGCAGTACTTC. The encoded protein is CASSPAVTGTYEQYF.

The chain has TRBV27 and TRBJ2-3; D is undetermined. There are 13 residues in the CDR3. V lost 6 bases, J lost 0 bases, and 7 bases lay in between. Germline lookup yields CDR1 MNHEY and CDR2 SMNVEV (reference sequence). The CDR3 sequence: CASSPTSTDTQYF. In DNA, the CDR3 is TGTGCCAGCAGCCCGACTAGCACAGATACGCAGTATTTT.

This clone was observed a handful of times. The V gene is TRBV19, the J gene TRBJ2-2, with TRBD2 as a possible D gene (5 bases). Germline V gene lookup returns CDR1 LNHDA and CDR2 SQIVND (reference sequence). V dropped 7 bases and J dropped 3 bases, with 15 bases sitting between them. This CDR3 is 15 amino acids long. CDR3 sequence: CASTPGVPYTGELFF. The DNA for the CDR3 is TGTGCCAGTACCCCCGGGGTTCCATACACCGGGGAGCTGTTTTTT.

The rearrangement links TRBV5-1 to TRBJ2-1; 8 bases are shared with TRBD1. This CDR3 region has 14 residues. Germline trimming cut 3 bases from V and 3 bases from J; bases unmatched to any gene: 2. The germline V gene has CDR1 SGHRS and CDR2 YFSETQ. The CDR3 sequence: CASSYGTGYNEQFF. The CDR3 nucleotides are TGCGCCAGCAGCTACGGGACAGGCTACAATGAGCAGTTCTTC.

The genes are TRBV5-1 and TRBJ1-3, with TRBD1 matching 7 bases. Germline-derived CDR1 and CDR2 are SGHRS and YFSETQ. The CDR3 totals 14 residues. V shed 2 bases, J shed 4 bases, and the junction held 3 bases outside the gene matches. CDR3: CASSFGTVGNTIYF. The CDR3 nucleotides are TGCGCCAGCAGCTTCGGGACAGTCGGAAACACCATATATTTT.

V is TRBV19 and J is TRBJ2-1; 7 bases are a match to TRBD2. Germline CDR1 and CDR2: LNHDA and SQIVND (reference sequence). The V gene end was trimmed by 6 bases and the J gene end by 10 bases; junction bases not matched to a gene: 12. The CDR3 has 14 residues. In DNA, the CDR3 is TGTGCCAGTAGGAATCCTAGCGGAACGGGGGAGCAGTTCTTC. Residues: CASRNPSGTGEQFF.

This chain connects TRBV7-9 to TRBJ2-3; no reliable D call. Trimming cost V 0 bases and J 6 bases, with 7 bases left between them. Germline loops: CDR1 SEHNR, CDR2 FQNEAQ (reference sequence). The CDR3 is 13 amino acids. The CDR3 DNA is TGTGCCAGCAGCTTAGCCCTCCCCGATACGCAGTATTTT. The encoded protein is CASSLALPDTQYF.

This chain links TRBV7-9 with TRBJ1-4; 11 bases map to TRBD1. This CDR3 has 15 amino acids. V shed 5 bases and J 7 bases; nucleotides not matched to a gene: 6. Per the germline V gene, CDR1 is SEHNR and CDR2 is FQNEAQ (reference sequence). This chain's CDR3 is CASSEPGTGGEKLFF. CDR3 coding DNA: TGTGCCAGCAGCGAACCCGGGACAGGGGGTGAAAAACTGTTTTTT.

The chain carries TRBV6-4 and TRBJ1-1, with a weak D call TRBD1 (5 bases). The germline V gene encodes CDR1 MRHNA and CDR2 SNTAGT. This CDR3 is 13 amino acids long. V dropped 5 bases and J dropped 3 bases, with 10 bases sitting between them. Here the CDR3 reads CASSTTGDTEAFF. CDR3 coding DNA: TGTGCCAGCAGTACGACGGGGGACACTGAAGCTTTCTTT.

The chain is built from TRBV28 and TRBJ2-3; D is unclear. Germline assignment: CDR1 MDHEN and CDR2 SYDVKM. The CDR3 length is 14 residues. Between the trimmed V and J ends, which lost 4 bases and 4 bases, there was a span of 12 bases. CDR3 sequence: CASSYPSRADTQYF. Here the CDR3 DNA reads TGTGCCAGCAGTTACCCCTCCCGGGCAGATACGCAGTATTTT. The full variable domain, rest sourced from reference TRBV28 and TRBJ2-3, is DVKVTQSSRYLVKRTGEKVFLECVQDMDHENMFWYRQDPGLGLRLIYFSYDVKMKEKGDIPEGYSVSREKKERFSLILESASTNQTSMYLCASSYPSRADTQYFGPGTRLTVL.

This chain uses TRBV7-8 with TRBJ1-2; 10 bases agree with TRBD1. From germline, CDR1 is SGHVS and CDR2 FQNEAQ. The trim removed 0 bases at V and 0 bases at J, leaving 4 bases unmatched. The CDR3 loop spans 17 amino acids. CDR3 in DNA: TGTGCCAGCAGCTTAGCGGGGACAGGGGCTGCTAACTATGGCTACACCTTC. This gives the protein CASSLAGTGAANYGYTF.